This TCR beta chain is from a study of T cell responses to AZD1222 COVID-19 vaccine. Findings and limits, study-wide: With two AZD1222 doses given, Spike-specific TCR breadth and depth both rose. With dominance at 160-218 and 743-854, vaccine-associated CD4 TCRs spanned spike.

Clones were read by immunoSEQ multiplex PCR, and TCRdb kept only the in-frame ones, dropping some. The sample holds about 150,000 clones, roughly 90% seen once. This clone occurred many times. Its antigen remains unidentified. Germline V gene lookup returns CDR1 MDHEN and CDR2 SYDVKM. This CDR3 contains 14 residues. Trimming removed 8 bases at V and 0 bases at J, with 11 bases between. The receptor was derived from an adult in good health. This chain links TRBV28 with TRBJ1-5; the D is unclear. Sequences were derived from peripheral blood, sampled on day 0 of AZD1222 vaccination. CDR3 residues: CASARRDSNQPQHF. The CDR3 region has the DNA TGTGCCAGCGCTAGGCGGGATAGCAATCAGCCCCAGCATTTT.